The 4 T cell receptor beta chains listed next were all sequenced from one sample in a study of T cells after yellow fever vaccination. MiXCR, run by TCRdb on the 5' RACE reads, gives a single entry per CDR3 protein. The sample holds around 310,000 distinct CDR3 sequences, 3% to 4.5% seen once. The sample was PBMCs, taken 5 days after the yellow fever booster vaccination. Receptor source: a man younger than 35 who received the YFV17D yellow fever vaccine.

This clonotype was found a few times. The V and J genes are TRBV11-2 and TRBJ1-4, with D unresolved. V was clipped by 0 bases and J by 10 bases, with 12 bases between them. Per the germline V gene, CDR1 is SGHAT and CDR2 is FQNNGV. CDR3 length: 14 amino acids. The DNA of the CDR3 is TGTGCCAGCAGCTTAGACGCAGCAGGAGGAAAACTGTTTTTT. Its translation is CASSLDAAGGKLFF.

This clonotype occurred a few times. CDR3: CASSQFGQGYSGANVLTF. In DNA form, the CDR3 reads TGTGCCAGCAGCCAGTTCGGACAGGGGTACTCTGGGGCCAACGTCCTGACTTTC. This sequence joins TRBV3-1 and TRBJ2-6; 9 bases are a match to TRBD1. In germline, CDR1 is LGHDT, CDR2 YNNKEL (reference sequence). Trimming took 3 bases from V and 0 from J; bases not matched to a gene: 6. This CDR3 has 18 residues.

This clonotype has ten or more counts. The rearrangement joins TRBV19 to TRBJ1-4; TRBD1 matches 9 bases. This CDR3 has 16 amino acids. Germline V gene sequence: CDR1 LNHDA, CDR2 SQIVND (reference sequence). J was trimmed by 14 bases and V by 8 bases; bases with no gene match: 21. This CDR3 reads CASGDPGQGSRRSLFF. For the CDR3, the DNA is TGTGCCAGTGGCGATCCGGGACAGGGCTCAAGGAGGTCCCTGTTTTTT.

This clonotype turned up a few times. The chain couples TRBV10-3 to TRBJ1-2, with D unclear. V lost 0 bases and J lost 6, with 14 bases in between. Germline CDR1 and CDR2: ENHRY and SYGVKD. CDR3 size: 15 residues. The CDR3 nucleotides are TGTGCCATCAGTGAGTCAGCGACCGATCCAAATGGCTACACCTTC. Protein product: CAISESATDPNGYTF.